This TCR beta chain was captured by sequencing in a study of human T cells and chemical hapten exposure (dated by TCRdb to about 2021). For context, the study as a whole: For sensitization, 2% DPC in acetone was applied to a 2 cm by 2 cm area of upper inner arm skin. Throughout the study period of roughly 24 weeks, patients also received therapeutic DPC doses to the scalp every week. Patch testing on the upper back used Finn chambers containing 0.01% DPC, with scoring done after 6 days according to International Contact Dermatitis Research Group standards. Alopecia areata with under or over 50% scalp involvement, alopecia totalis and alopecia universalis were represented in the patient cohort, which was mostly female. Libraries were combined into a pool for sequencing, and differences in TCR yield between samples came mainly from small differences in library volumes within the pool. In alopecia patients, the study followed how the peripheral blood TCR repertoire changed in vivo over primary and secondary sensitization to diphenylcyclopropenone (DPC), a hapten. Blood was sampled from patients pre-sensitization (week 0) and at 2, 6 and about 24 weeks after DPC sensitization. Twenty-nine alopecia patients provided blood for TCR sequencing at one to four time points (pre-sensitization, 2, 6 and 24 weeks).

Broader findings and caveats from the paper: Repeated subsampling changed both the strength of the expansion versus patch-test correlation and the threshold at which the correlation became significant. Patch test score was positively correlated with the number of PT1 expanded TCRs, with significance at thresholds 8, 16 and 32 but not at 4. The number of TCRs above 1 in 1000 frequency did not change with DPC sensitization; there was no evidence of global repertoire structure alterations. All patients had alopecia, a presumed autoimmune disease, so their immune response might differ from that of healthy individuals. Compared with pre-sensitization or healthy control sets, expanded TCRs formed significantly more large CDR3 similarity clusters, which is consistent with antigen-driven responses.

Preparation of the library involved RACE. The sequencer was a NextSeq 500. During library preparation, unique molecular identifiers were attached to individual cDNA molecules so that TCRs could be counted quantitatively and reproducibly. For every blood RNA sample, sequencing covered both the TCR alpha and TCR beta chains. As for the original processing: A median of around 100,000 TCRs per sample was observed, with a range of about 20,000 to 690,600. The Decombinator software suite was used to annotate the V, J and CDR3 of the TCR reads. Every sample was subsampled to the same number of TCRs (28,000) for the PS versus PT1 abundance plots. Expanded TCRs were defined as absent before sensitization and observed at least eight times at the 2-week time point. Using fastp at Q25 and MiXCR, TCRdb reprocessed the public reads and kept productive beta chains. Each CDR3 protein gets just one entry, which takes the most common genes and DNA from the rows behind it. The V and J calls and clone size come from TCRdb's table, not from the authors' own analysis. This sample gives tens of thousands of distinct CDR3 sequences in total; more than 9% of them show up just once. The ten largest clones represent less than 6.5% of the sample.

The time point label for this specimen denotes: pre-sensitization, week 0. Reading the label with the study, this specimen's treatment or condition is: therapeutic diphenylcyclopropenone sensitization with weekly scalp DPC. At each patch-test visit, blood was drawn before the patch test was applied. Patients were eligible if aged 18 to 70, diagnosed with alopecia and judged suitable for DPC therapy, and pregnant patients were excluded. Unfractionated whole blood was collected in Tempus Blood RNA tubes, and total RNA was extracted from that blood. There are many counts of this clonotype. The specificity of this receptor is unknown. No base quality values were provided; no much bigger clone lies one nucleotide off. CDR1 and CDR2, per the germline V gene, are KGHSH and LQKENI. Between the V and J ends, shortened by 1 base and 7 bases respectively, the junction contains 8 bases. The cysteine opens and the phenylalanine closes a CDR3 of 14 amino acids. Only the CDR3 region is kept as DNA, spanning 42 bases read in frame from base 1.

The sequences come from whole blood, collected in connection with sensitization to the hapten diphenylcyclopropenone (DPC). The origin of this receptor is a man younger than 45 with alopecia areata. Some clones in this sample may be carry-over from other donors' samples. The sequence is built from TRBV18 and TRBJ1-6, with no confidently assigned D gene. The CDR3 is CASSPLSQNSPLHF. The sequenced DNA is TGTGCCAGCTCACCACTCAGTCAAAATTCACCCCTCCACTTT.